A single TCR beta chain is shown here with its context. TCRdb's copy holds only in-frame clones and misses some; the assay was immunoSEQ multiplex PCR. Of 65,000 to 95,000 clones in the sample, roughly 92% were seen once. This sample is drawn from a study of OX40 agonist ivuxolimab in advanced cancers. The TCR sequence derives from an adult with an advanced solid tumor such as melanoma, head and neck, liver or kidney cancer. The material sequenced was CD4+ or CD8+ T cells sorted from blood, taken in a trial of the OX40 agonist ivuxolimab.

CDR3 region: CASSEAGGSYEQYF. The CDR3 bases are TGTGCCAGCAGTGAAGCGGGGGGTTCCTACGAGCAGTACTTC. The chain is built from TRBV2 and TRBJ2-7, with a possible D match to TRBD2 (6 bases). Trimming stripped 0 bases from V and 1 base from J, with 7 bases between. CDR1 and CDR2 from the germline V gene are SNHLY and FYNNEI. CDR3 length equals 14 residues.